The 14 T cell receptor beta chains given below trace back to one sample, sequenced in a study of cytomegalovirus exposure and HLA in healthy donors. Both 60 Vbeta primers and 13 Jbeta primers went into the PCR. Measured with immunoSEQ multiplex PCR; TCRdb has only the in-frame clones, and not every one. The profile shows fewer than 90,000 clones, roughly three quarters of them singletons. Specimen: PBMCs. The receptor set was obtained from a young man in good health and CMV-seronegative.

This chain links TRBV19 with TRBJ1-5; D uncertain. The germline gives CDR1 LNHDA, CDR2 SQIVND (reference sequence). Between the trimmed V and J ends, which lost 5 bases and 13 bases, there was a span of 21 bases. The CDR3 totals 14 residues. The CDR3 region is CASSLSVGWGVQHF. The CDR3 DNA sequence: TGTGCCAGTAGTCTTAGCGTTGGTTGGGGAGTGCAGCATTTT.

This rearrangement joins TRBV14 to TRBJ2-1, with TRBD2 identical over 10 bases. This CDR3 contains 16 residues. CDR1 SGHDN and CDR2 FVKESK come from the germline V gene. The J segment lost 2 bases and the V segment lost 4 bases, leaving 5 bases of the junction unmatched. The chain's CDR3 is CASSPLLAGAYNEQFF. The CDR3 nucleotides are TGTGCCAGCAGCCCCCTGCTAGCGGGGGCCTACAATGAGCAGTTCTTC.

This chain uses TRBV11-2 with TRBJ2-3; weak D call: TRBD1 (5 bases). From germline, CDR1 is SGHAT and CDR2 FQNNGV. V lost 7 bases, J lost 3 bases, and 11 bases lay in between. There are 13 residues in the CDR3. The DNA for the CDR3 is TGTGCCAGCAAAAACAGGCCAACAGATACGCAGTATTTT. Translation: CASKNRPTDTQYF. The whole variable domain, remainder taken from reference TRBV11-2 and TRBJ2-3, is EAGVAQSPRYKIIEKRQSVAFWCNPISGHATLYWYQQILGQGPKLLIQFQNNGVVDDSQLPKDRFSAERLKGVDSTLKIQPAKLEDSAVYLCASKNRPTDTQYFGPGTRLTVL.

The sample holds a few counts of this clone. The chain has TRBV5-4 and TRBJ2-3; 8 positions match TRBD1. The V and J ends lost 6 bases and 0 bases, in that order; junction bases with no gene match: 6. From germline, CDR1 is SGHNT and CDR2 YYREEE (reference sequence). This CDR3 region has 15 residues. The CDR3, as DNA: TGTGCCAGCACCTACGGACAGGGAAGCACAGATACGCAGTATTTT. It is translated as CASTYGQGSTDTQYF.

This chain connects TRBV6-5 to TRBJ2-1; D remains ambiguous. Looked up from germline, CDR1 is MNHEY and CDR2 is SVGAGI. The CDR3 extends over 12 amino acids. V was pared by 4 bases and J by 7 bases, with 8 bases between. CDR3 in amino acids: CASSSRSNEQFF. The CDR3 DNA is TGTGCCAGCAGTTCCAGGTCAAATGAGCAGTTCTTC.

A few counts support this clone. The chain links TRBV6-1 to TRBJ1-2; the match to TRBD1 covers 9 bases. Germline CDR1 and CDR2: MNHNS and SASEGT. Trimming took 6 bases from V and 7 from J; bases not matched to a gene: 9. The CDR3 is made up of 14 amino acids. The CDR3 protein is CASSKTGTGSGYTF. The CDR3, as DNA: TGTGCCAGCAGCAAAACCGGGACAGGGTCTGGCTACACCTTC.

The chain employs TRBV5-4 and TRBJ2-1, with 13 positions matching TRBD2. Trimming at V came to 1 base and at J to 0 bases, leaving 4 bases not matched to a gene. The CDR3 is 18 amino acids. CDR1 and CDR2 (germline): SGHNT, YYREEE (reference sequence). In DNA form, the CDR3 reads TGTGCCAGCAGCTTGAGACTAGCGGGGGGCTCCTCCTACAATGAGCAGTTCTTC. Amino acids: CASSLRLAGGSSYNEQFF.

CDR3 nucleotide sequence: TGTGCCAGCAGTGAAGCGCGTCCGGGACAGAGCTATGGCTACACCTTC. Amino acids: CASSEARPGQSYGYTF. This sequence joins TRBV2 and TRBJ1-2, with 7 bases aligning to TRBD1. The CDR3 is 16 amino acids. Germline V CDR1 and CDR2: SNHLY, FYNNEI. V lost 0 bases to trimming and J lost 4 bases; unmatched junction nucleotides: 8.

V gene TRBV11-3 combines with J gene TRBJ2-1; 8 bases match TRBD1. Trimming cost V 0 bases and J 7 bases; bases outside gene matches: 5. The germline gives CDR1 SGHNT, CDR2 YENEEA. The CDR3 covers 15 residues. For the CDR3, the DNA is TGTGCCAGCAGCTTAGACGGGACAGGTCGGAATGAGCAGTTCTTC. This codes for CASSLDGTGRNEQFF.

The CDR3 DNA follows: TGCGCCAGCAGCCAAGGTCCCAAGAACACCGGGGAGCTGTTTTTT. It specifies CASSQGPKNTGELFF. This chain uses TRBV4-1 with TRBJ2-2; D remains unclear. Trimming stripped 1 base from V and 1 base from J, with 7 bases between. This CDR3 contains 15 residues. The germline gives CDR1 MGHRA, CDR2 YSYEKL.

Here the CDR3 DNA reads TGTGCCAGCGCGAGAGCGGGGGACAGCCAAGAGACCCAGTACTTC. As protein: CASARAGDSQETQYF. The rearrangement uses TRBV18 and TRBJ2-5, with D possibly matching TRBD2 (8 bases). The V gene's germline CDR1 is KGHSH and CDR2 LQKENI. The CDR3 totals 15 residues. V was trimmed by 8 bases and J by 1 base, leaving 17 bases between them. Together with reference TRBV18 and TRBJ2-5, the CDR3 gives the full variable domain: NAGVMQNPRHLVRRRGQEARLRCSPMKGHSHVYWYRQLPEEGLKFMVYLQKENIIDESGMPKERFSAEFPKEGPSILRIQQVVRGDSAAYFCASARAGDSQETQYFGPGTRLLVL.

V and J are TRBV10-1 and TRBJ2-1; weak D call: TRBD2 (6 bases). The CDR3 is 13 amino acids. The germline V gene encodes CDR1 WNHNN and CDR2 SYGVQD (reference sequence). Trimming removed 6 bases at V and 9 bases at J, with 15 bases between. The CDR3 DNA is TGCGCCAGCAGCATTGACACTAGCAGTGAGCAGTTCTTC. It translates to CASSIDTSSEQFF.

The V and J genes are TRBV27 and TRBJ1-2; D unresolved. Trimming removed 5 bases from V and 3 bases from J, with 10 bases in between. CDR1 is MNHEY and CDR2 is SMNVEV in the germline V gene (reference sequence). This CDR3 is 13 amino acids long. For the CDR3, the DNA is TGTGCCAGCAGTCCCCGGGGTTACTATGGCTACACCTTC. This translates into CASSPRGYYGYTF.

Details on this clone: The junction does not match germline at one end; this may be a read error. This chain joins TRBV7-9 and TRBJ2-1; TRBD1 aligns across 9 bases. The CDR3 runs 17 residues. Germline loops: CDR1 SEHNR, CDR2 FQNEAQ (reference sequence). The CDR3 DNA follows: TGTTCCAGCAGCTCTAGACAGGGGGGGATATCCTACAATGAGCAGTTCTTC. It is translated as CSSSSRQGGISYNEQFF.